A single T cell receptor (beta chain) is shown here with its context. This sample is drawn from a study of blood T cell repertoires in COVID-19. Study context: Acute-phase and convalescent COVID-19 samples originated in the United States, Italy and Spain. T cells, B-cell-depleted T cells, or PBMCs provided the cDNA or gDNA that served as material.

Data came from immunoSEQ multiplex PCR; TCRdb stores just in-frame clones and leaves some out. This table has approximately 140,000 clones, 70% to 80% appearing once. The CDR3 is 13 residues long. CDR1 LNHDA and CDR2 SQIVND come from the germline V gene (reference sequence). The V end lost 5 bases, the J end lost 1 base, and 6 bases lay between the germline ends. The sequenced sample consisted of peripheral blood. The chain recombines TRBV19 with TRBJ1-5, with D possibly matching TRBD1 (6 bases). The TCR sequence derives from a man in his fifties or sixties with acute or convalescent COVID-19. CDR3 residues: CASSQGSNQPQHF. CDR3 in DNA: TGTGCCAGTAGTCAGGGGAGCAATCAGCCCCAGCATTTT.